Sequencing of this TCR beta chain was carried out in a study of patients and donors after allogeneic stem cell transplantation. TCRdb redid the calling of the RT-PCR reads with MiXCR, one entry per CDR3 protein. Found here are 900,000 to 1,000,000 distinct CDR3 sequences, roughly 18% of them singletons; the top ten hold around 5.5%. Trimming stripped 0 bases from V and 3 bases from J, with 6 bases between. Per the germline V gene, CDR1 is LGHNA and CDR2 is YSLEER. This CDR3 comprises 14 residues. This clonotype occurred many times. The receptor comes from a human donor who was either an allogeneic HSCT recipient or a stem cell or donor lymphocyte infusion donor (not recorded which). It is not recorded whose cells these are; they may come from a transplant donor. The chain employs TRBV4-3 and TRBJ1-3; no clear D gene. Sequenced sample: blood, either unsorted or a sorted T cell fraction (not recorded which). Here the CDR3 reads CASSQEGFGNTIYF. CDR3 nucleotides: TGCGCCAGCAGCCAAGAAGGGTTTGGAAACACCATATATTTT.